Listed below are T cell receptor beta chains from one sample, sequenced in a study of human T cells and chemical hapten exposure. Each CDR3 protein is one row after TCRdb ran MiXCR on the RACE reads. In the table there are under 450,000 distinct CDR3 sequences, approximately 5.1% of which are singletons. The sample consisted of whole blood, taken in connection with sensitization to the hapten diphenylcyclopropenone (DPC). Source of these receptors: a woman in her forties or fifties with alopecia areata. Some clones in this sample may be carry-over from other donors' samples. Each CDR3 is given with its conserved first and last residue.

TRBV5-1 | CASSLGDNEKLFF
TRBV18 | CASSLDRGLYEQYF
TRBV5-1 | CASSPGTGADTQYF
TRBV28 | CASSLYSTDTQYF
TRBV28 | CASSPQVLGYTF
TRBV24-1 | CATSDFRTVSNQPQHF
TRBV7-9 | CASSTPRGSSNTGELFF
TRBV3-1 | CASSLFGGDGKWAFF
TRBV6-2/TRBV6-3 | CASNPQRTELDTEAFF
TRBV29-1 | CNVATGGVQPQHF
TRBV7-9 | CASSTGQGEFF
TRBV6-2/TRBV6-3 | CASSYSAAQDEETQYF
TRBV4-1 | CASSTRAGASTDTQYF
TRBV7-2 | CASSLSAAGDTEAFF
TRBV7-8 | CASSTRGGAIPKNIQYF
TRBV28 | CASSQPGLLYGYTF
TRBV18 | CATRGDANTEAFF
TRBV18 | CASSPQGAGDYNEQFF
TRBV5-1 | CASSRGDQTPNEQFF
TRBV12-3/TRBV12-4 | CASTYTGQVLTGELFF
TRBV28 | CASSAGGSQSWEQFF
TRBV20-1 | CSARDENIQYF
TRBV13 | CASSSADRGRNTGELFF
TRBV7-9 | CASSILVPGGTAYVRYNEQFF
TRBV20-1 | CSAREDGDVYEQYF
TRBV29-1 | CSVERGGGTGGDGYTF
TRBV18 | CASSPSQGITEAFF
TRBV9 | CASSVTAGELFF
TRBV4-2 | CASSQSRVGGGRNEQFF
TRBV12-5 | CASGLGPRSSEVYNEQFF
TRBV3-1 | CASSLNPQTGANVLTF
TRBV2 | CASSGRMNTEAFF
TRBV6-5 | CASSMTGTGGYADTQYF
TRBV29-1 | CSVRENTEAFF
TRBV12-5 | CASAPNEQFF
TRBV7-2 | CASSPSGTSTDTQYF
TRBV27 | CASSSLFSLDTQYF
TRBV6-1 | CASSAGTGFGSDTQYF
TRBV27 | CASSPTGVPYGYTF
TRBV3-1 | CASSQSGYNEQFF
TRBV7-8 | CASSRGPAGKQYF
TRBV20-1 | CSAQQGAGEKLFF
TRBV10-3 | CAISDGQGNTEAFF
TRBV5-6 | CASSSLAGAQETQYF
TRBV6-5 | CASSYSPRQGVFSYEQYF
TRBV2 | CASSETGYNSPLHF
TRBV5-1 | CASSLNSVTTNEKLFF
TRBV7-2 | CASSLQVNYGYTF
TRBV28 | CASLLLAGGHTQYF
TRBV27 | CASSLAGPHYNSPLHF
TRBV20-1 | CSARRGGPDTQYF
TRBV6-2/TRBV6-3 | CASSLPGLAKNIQYF
TRBV7-9 | CASSAPGQGGFGANVLTF
TRBV5-6 | CASSPTGDRGQYF
TRBV20-1 | CSAYGQGISYNEQFF
TRBV7-2 | CASSLGLAGVVDTQYF
TRBV11-2 | CASSLVGAIGYTF
TRBV29-1 | CSSAPVNFTDTQYF
TRBV6-5 | CASSYLGEGLNTEAFF
TRBV14 | CASSHGVVSNYGYTF